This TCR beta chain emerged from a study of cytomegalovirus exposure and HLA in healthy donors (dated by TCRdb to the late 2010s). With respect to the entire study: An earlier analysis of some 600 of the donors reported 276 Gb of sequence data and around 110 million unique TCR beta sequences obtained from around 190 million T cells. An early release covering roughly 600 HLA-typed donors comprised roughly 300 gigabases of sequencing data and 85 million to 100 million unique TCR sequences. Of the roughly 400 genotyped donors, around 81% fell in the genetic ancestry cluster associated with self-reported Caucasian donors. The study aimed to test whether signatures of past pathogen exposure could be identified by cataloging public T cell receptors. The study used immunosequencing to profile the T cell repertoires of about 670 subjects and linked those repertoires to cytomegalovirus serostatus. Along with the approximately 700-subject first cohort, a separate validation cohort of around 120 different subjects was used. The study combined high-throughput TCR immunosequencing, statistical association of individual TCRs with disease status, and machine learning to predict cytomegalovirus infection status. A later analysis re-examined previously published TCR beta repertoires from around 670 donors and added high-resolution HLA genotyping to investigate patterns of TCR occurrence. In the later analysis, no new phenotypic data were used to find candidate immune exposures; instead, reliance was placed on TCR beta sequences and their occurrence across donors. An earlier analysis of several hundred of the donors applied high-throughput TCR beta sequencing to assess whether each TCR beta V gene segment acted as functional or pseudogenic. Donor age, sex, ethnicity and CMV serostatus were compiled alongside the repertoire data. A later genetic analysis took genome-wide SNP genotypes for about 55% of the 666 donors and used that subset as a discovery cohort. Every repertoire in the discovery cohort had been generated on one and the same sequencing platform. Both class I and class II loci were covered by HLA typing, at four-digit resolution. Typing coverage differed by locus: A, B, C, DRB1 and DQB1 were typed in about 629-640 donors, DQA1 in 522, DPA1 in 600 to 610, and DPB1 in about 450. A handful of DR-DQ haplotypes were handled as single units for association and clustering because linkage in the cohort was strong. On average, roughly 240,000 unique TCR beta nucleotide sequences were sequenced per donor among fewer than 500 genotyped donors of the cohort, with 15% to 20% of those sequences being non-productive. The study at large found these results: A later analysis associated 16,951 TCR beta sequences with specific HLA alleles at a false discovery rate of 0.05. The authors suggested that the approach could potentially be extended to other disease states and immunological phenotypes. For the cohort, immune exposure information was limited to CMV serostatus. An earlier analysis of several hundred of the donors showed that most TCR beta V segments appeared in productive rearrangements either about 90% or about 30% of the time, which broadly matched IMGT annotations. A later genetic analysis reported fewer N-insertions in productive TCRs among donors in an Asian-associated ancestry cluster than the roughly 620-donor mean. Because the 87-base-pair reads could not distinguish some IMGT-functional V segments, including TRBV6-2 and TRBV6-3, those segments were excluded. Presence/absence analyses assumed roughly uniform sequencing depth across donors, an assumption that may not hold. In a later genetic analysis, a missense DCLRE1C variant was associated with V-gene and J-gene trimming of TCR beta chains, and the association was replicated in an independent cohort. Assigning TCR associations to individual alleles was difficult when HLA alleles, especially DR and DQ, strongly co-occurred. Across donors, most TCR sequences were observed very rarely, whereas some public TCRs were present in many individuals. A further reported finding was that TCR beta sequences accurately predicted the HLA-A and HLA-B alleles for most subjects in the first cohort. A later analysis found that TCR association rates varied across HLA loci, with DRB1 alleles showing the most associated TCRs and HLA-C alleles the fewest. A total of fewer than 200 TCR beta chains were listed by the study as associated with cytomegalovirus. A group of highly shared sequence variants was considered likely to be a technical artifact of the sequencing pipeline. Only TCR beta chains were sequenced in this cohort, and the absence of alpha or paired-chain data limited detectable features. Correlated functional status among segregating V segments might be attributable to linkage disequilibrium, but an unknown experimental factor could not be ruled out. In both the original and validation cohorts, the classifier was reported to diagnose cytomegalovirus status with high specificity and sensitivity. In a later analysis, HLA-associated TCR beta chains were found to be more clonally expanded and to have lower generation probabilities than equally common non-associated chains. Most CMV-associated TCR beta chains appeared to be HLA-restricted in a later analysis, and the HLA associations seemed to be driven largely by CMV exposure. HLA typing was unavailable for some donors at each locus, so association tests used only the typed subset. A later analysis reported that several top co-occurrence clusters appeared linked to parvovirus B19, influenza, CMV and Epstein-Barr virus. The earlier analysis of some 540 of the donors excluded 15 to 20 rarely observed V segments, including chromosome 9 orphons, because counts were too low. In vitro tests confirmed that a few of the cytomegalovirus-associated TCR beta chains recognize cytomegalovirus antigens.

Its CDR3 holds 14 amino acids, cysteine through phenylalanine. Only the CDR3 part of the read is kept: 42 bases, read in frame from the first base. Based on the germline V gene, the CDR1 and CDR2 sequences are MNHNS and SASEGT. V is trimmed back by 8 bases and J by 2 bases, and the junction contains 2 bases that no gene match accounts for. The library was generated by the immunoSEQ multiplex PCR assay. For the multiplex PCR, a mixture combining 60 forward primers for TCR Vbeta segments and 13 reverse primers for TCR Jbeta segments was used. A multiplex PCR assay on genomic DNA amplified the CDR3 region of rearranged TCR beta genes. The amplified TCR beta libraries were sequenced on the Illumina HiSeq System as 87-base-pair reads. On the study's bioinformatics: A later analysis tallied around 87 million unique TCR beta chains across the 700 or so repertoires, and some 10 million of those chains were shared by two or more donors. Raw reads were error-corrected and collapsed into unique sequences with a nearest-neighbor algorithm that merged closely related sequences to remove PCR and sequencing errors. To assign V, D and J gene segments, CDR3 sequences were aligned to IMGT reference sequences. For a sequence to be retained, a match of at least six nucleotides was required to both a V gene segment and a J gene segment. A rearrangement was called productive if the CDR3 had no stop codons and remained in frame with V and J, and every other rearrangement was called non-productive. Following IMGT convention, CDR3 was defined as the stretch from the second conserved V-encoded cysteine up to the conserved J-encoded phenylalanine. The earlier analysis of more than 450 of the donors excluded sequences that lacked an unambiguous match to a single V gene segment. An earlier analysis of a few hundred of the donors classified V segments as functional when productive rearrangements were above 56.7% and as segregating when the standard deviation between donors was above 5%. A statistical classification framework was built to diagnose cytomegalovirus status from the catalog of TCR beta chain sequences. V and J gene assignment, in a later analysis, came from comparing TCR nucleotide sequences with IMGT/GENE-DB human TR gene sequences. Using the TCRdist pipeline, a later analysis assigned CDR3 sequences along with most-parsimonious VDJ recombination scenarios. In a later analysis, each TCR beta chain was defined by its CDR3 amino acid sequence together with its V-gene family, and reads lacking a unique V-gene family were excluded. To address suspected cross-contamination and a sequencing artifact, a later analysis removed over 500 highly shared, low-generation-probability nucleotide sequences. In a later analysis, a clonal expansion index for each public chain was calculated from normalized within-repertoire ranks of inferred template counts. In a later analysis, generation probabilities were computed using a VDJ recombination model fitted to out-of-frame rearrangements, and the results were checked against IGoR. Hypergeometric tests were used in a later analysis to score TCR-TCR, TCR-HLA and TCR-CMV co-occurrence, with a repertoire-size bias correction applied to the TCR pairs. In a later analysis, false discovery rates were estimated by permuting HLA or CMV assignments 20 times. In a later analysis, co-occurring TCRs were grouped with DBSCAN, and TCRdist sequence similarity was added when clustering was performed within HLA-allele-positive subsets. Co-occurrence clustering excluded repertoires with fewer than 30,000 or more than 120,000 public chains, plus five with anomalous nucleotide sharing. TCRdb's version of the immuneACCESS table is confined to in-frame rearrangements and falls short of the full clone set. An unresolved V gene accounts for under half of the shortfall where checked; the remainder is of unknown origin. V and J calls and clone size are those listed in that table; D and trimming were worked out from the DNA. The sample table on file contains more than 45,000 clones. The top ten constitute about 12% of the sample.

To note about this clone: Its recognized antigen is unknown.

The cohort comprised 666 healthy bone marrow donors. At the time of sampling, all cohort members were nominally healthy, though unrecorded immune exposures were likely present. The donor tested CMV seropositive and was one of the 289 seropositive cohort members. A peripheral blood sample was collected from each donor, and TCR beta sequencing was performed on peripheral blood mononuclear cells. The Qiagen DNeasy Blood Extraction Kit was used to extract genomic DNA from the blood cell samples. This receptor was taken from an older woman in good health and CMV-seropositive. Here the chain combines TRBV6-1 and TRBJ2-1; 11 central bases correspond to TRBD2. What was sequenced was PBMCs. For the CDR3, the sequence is CASHSGGAYNEQFF. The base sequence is TGTGCCAGCCATAGCGGGGGGGCCTACAATGAGCAGTTCTTC.